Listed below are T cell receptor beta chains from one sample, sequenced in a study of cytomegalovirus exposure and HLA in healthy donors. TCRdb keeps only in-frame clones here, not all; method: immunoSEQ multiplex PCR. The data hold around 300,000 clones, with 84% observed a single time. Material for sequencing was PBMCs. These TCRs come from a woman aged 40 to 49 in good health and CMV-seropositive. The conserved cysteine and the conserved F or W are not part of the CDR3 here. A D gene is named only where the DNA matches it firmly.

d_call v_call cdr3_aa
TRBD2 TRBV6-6 ASSYGLAGGQQTQY
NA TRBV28 ASSLTGGGPQEQY
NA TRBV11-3 ASSYGVNTEAF
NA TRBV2 ASSKGWASESTIPSYEQY
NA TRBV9 ASSPPFTGELF
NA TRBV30 AWSLTSYYTDTQY
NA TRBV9 ASSNGNEQY
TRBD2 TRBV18 ASSPGETSGYEQY
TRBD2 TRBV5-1 ASSFDGTSGRYNEQF
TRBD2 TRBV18 ASSRMGEGHNEQF
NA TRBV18 ASSPQGFSGNTIY
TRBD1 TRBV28 ASSLGGIPPGTGQGGYT
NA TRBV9 ASSVGGRRTDTQY
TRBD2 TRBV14 ASSQRSGRAGETQY
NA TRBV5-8 ASSRTGTPGELF
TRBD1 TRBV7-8 ASSPRTGMGYEQY
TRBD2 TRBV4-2 ASSPPLAGVADTQY
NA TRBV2 ASRGQGTGNTIY
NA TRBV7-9 ASSLEAGGMNGYT
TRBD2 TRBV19 ASSTSSGRAAEQF
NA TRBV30 AWSALTGTGELF
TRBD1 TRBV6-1 ASSDNRGLVEKLF
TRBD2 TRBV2 ASSEAGGPTDTQY
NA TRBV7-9 ASSLGGQETNTGELF
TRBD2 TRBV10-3 AISVGTSGAYEQY
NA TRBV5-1 ASSLAVNTEAF
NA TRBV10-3 AISESREQY
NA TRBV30 AWSPLTGSGNTIY
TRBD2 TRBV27 ASSWGTSGSDEQF
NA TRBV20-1 SAAELGEQF
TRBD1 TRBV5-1 ASSLTGTGTGETQY
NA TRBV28 ASGPGSSYEQY
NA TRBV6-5 ASSYAGVNTGELF
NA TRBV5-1 ASRRDSQETQY
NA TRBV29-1 SAPYEGGYGYT
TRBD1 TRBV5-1 ASSLARTRDRGYEQY
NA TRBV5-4 ASSLGKGQNNSPLH
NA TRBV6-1 ASSEFGAVTKNIQY
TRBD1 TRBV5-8 ASSLGDRGLGGELF
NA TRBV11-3 ASSLGAYGYT